Listed below are T cell receptor beta chains from one sample, sequenced in a study of OX40 agonist ivuxolimab in advanced cancers. The repertoire was sequenced with immunoSEQ multiplex PCR; TCRdb's copy has only in-frame clones and lacks some. The sample yields tens of thousands of clones, 85% seen once. The material sequenced was CD4+ or CD8+ T cells sorted from blood, taken in a trial of the OX40 agonist ivuxolimab. The receptors derive from an adult with an advanced solid tumor such as melanoma, head and neck, liver or kidney cancer. The CDR3 runs from the conserved cysteine through the conserved F or W. The D gene is left open where the match is weak. Clone size is shown for a subset of rows, as once, few, many or a class of expanded clone.

TRBJ2-1 | NA | TRBV4-1 | NA | CASSQGGGHNEQFF | TGCGCCAGCAGCCAAGGTGGGGGGCACAATGAGCAGTTCTTC
TRBJ2-7 | NA | TRBV21-1 | NA | CASGGDKAPRGSYEQYF | TGTGCCAGCGGGGGGGACAAGGCCCCCCGGGGCTCCTACGAGCAGTACTTC
TRBJ1-5 | TRBD1 | TRBV19 | NA | CASRTRTGKYNQPQHF | TGTGCCAGTAGGACCCGGACAGGGAAATACAATCAGCCCCAGCATTTT
TRBJ2-1 | TRBD1 | TRBV11-2 | NA | CASSIMTGTGRLNEQFF | TGTGCCAGCAGCATTATGACCGGGACAGGTCGATTGAATGAGCAGTTCTTC
TRBJ1-1 | NA | TRBV6-5 | few | CASSSVVDEAFF | TGTGCCAGCAGTTCGGTGGTTGATGAAGCTTTCTTT
TRBJ2-5 | NA | TRBV7-2 | few | CASSLGGAQETQYF | TGTGCCAGCAGCTTAGGCGGCGCCCAAGAGACCCAGTACTTC
TRBJ1-5 | TRBD1 | TRBV15 | NA | CATSRLQGISNQPQHF | TGTGCCACCAGCAGATTACAGGGGATTAGCAATCAGCCCCAGCATTTT
TRBJ2-5 | TRBD1 | TRBV7-2 | NA | CASSLQNPGQGGTQYF | TGTGCCAGCAGCTTACAAAATCCGGGACAGGGGGGGACCCAGTACTTC
TRBJ2-5 | TRBD2 | TRBV2 | NA | CASTGGGRGLQETQYF | TGTGCCAGCACCGGGGGGGGTAGGGGACTTCAAGAGACCCAGTACTTC
TRBJ2-1 | NA | TRBV6-1 | few | CASSPDRYNEQFF | TGTGCCAGCAGCCCAGACAGATACAATGAGCAGTTCTTC
TRBJ2-1 | TRBD1 | TRBV7-8 | NA | CASSSPGQGEYNEQFF | TGTGCCAGCAGCTCACCTGGACAGGGGGAATACAATGAGCAGTTCTTC
TRBJ1-4 | NA | TRBV2 | few | CASSEMGKTNEKLFF | TGTGCCAGCAGTGAAATGGGGAAAACTAATGAAAAACTGTTTTTT
TRBJ2-5 | TRBD2 | TRBV27 | NA | CASSAPRLAGGETQYF | TGTGCCAGCAGTGCCCCCCGGCTAGCGGGGGGAGAGACCCAGTACTTC
TRBJ2-1 | NA | TRBV7-2 | NA | CASNTGQGLRNEQFF | TGTGCCAGCAATACCGGTCAGGGACTTCGAAATGAGCAGTTCTTC
TRBJ2-1 | NA | TRBV7-9 | NA | CALSRGFYNEQFF | TGTGCCCTCTCGAGGGGGTTTTACAATGAGCAGTTCTTC
TRBJ1-2 | NA | TRBV2 | NA | CASSELARVTYGYTF | TGTGCCAGCAGCGAACTCGCCAGGGTGACCTATGGCTACACCTTC
TRBJ1-2 | NA | TRBV28 | NA | CASMSDPGAYGYTF | TGTGCCAGCATGTCGGATCCGGGGGCATATGGCTACACCTTC
TRBJ2-3 | TRBD1 | TRBV11-3 | NA | CASSPREGTGITDTQYF | TGTGCCAGCAGCCCAAGGGAGGGGACAGGGATCACAGATACGCAGTATTTT
TRBJ1-5 | NA | TRBV2 | few | CASSEIGNQPQHF | TGTGCCAGCAGCGAAATCGGCAATCAGCCCCAGCATTTT
TRBJ1-1 | NA | TRBV5-1 | NA | CASSLGTEAFF | TGCGCCAGCAGCTTGGGGACTGAAGCTTTCTTT
TRBJ2-1 | NA | TRBV28 | NA | CASSFGLFNEQFF | TGTGCCAGCAGTTTTGGCCTGTTCAATGAGCAGTTCTTC
TRBJ2-1 | TRBD2 | TRBV6-4 | NA | CASNGTLAGYNEQFF | TGTGCCAGCAATGGAACGCTAGCGGGTTACAATGAGCAGTTCTTC
TRBJ1-6 | NA | TRBV5-6 | NA | CASSPGTRHSPLHF | TGTGCCAGCAGTCCCGGGACTCGGCATTCACCCCTCCACTTT
TRBJ1-2 | TRBD1 | TRBV28 | few | CASSLFLVGGTGAGGYTF | TGTGCCAGCAGTTTATTTCTTGTTGGAGGGACAGGGGCAGGGGGCTACACCTTC
TRBJ2-2 | NA | TRBV7-8 | NA | CASRMNTGELFF | TGTGCCAGCAGAATGAACACCGGGGAGCTGTTTTTT
TRBJ2-7 | NA | TRBV18 | NA | CASSPPDLLYEQYF | TGTGCCAGCTCACCACCGGATCTCCTCTACGAGCAGTACTTC
TRBJ1-4 | NA | TRBV13 | NA | CASSVAGFNEKLFF | TGTGCCAGCAGTGTTGCAGGCTTTAATGAAAAACTGTTTTTT
TRBJ1-1 | NA | TRBV6-6 | NA | CASSYGTGGFGAFF | TGTGCCAGCAGTTACGGGACCGGGGGCTTCGGCGCTTTCTTT
TRBJ2-6 | TRBD1 | TRBV5-1 | NA | CASTIRDSRSSGANVLTF | TGCGCCAGCACCATCCGGGACAGCCGAAGCTCTGGGGCCAACGTCCTGACTTTC
TRBJ2-5 | NA | TRBV2 | NA | CASSDLDGTAQYF | TGTGCCAGCAGTGATTTGGACGGGACGGCCCAGTACTTC
TRBJ2-5 | NA | TRBV5-6 | NA | CASSLYPSDTQETQYF | TGTGCCAGCAGCTTATATCCTAGCGACACTCAAGAGACCCAGTACTTC
TRBJ1-1 | NA | TRBV19 | NA | CASSIDPTVMNTEAFF | TGTGCCAGTAGTATTGACCCCACAGTGATGAACACTGAAGCTTTCTTT
TRBJ1-1 | NA | TRBV19 | NA | CASTPPRPMNTEAFF | TGTGCCAGTACCCCCCCTCGACCTATGAACACTGAAGCTTTCTTT
TRBJ2-7 | TRBD2 | TRBV7-9 | NA | CASSQVAGDSEQYF | TGCGCCAGCAGCCAAGTGGCGGGAGACAGCGAGCAGTACTTC
TRBJ2-1 | NA | TRBV19 | few | CASGPRQIYNEQFF | TGTGCCAGTGGCCCCCGACAGATCTACAATGAGCAGTTCTTC
TRBJ2-5 | NA | TRBV6-1 | NA | CASSFGQIQETQYF | TGTGCCAGCAGTTTCGGACAGATCCAAGAGACCCAGTACTTC
TRBJ2-2 | NA | TRBV7-9 | few | CASSLGGTGELFF | TGTGCCAGCAGCTTAGGGGGGACCGGGGAGCTGTTTTTT
TRBJ2-7 | TRBD2 | TRBV11-2 | NA | CASSELAAYEQYF | TGTGCCAGCAGCGAACTAGCGGCCTACGAGCAGTACTTC
TRBJ1-2 | TRBD1 | TRBV28 | NA | CASSSPGGQGDYGYTF | TGTGCCAGCAGTTCTCCTGGTGGACAGGGGGACTATGGCTACACCTTC
TRBJ1-1 | NA | TRBV11-1 | NA | CASNQNLNTEAFF | TGTGCCAGCAACCAGAACCTGAACACTGAAGCTTTCTTT
TRBJ2-3 | NA | TRBV27 | NA | CASSSPWGTDTQYF | TGTGCCAGCAGTTCACCCTGGGGCACAGATACGCAGTATTTT
TRBJ2-5 | NA | TRBV11-2 | NA | CASSLSGVQETQYF | TGTGCCAGCAGCTTAAGTGGGGTCCAAGAGACCCAGTACTTC
TRBJ2-7 | NA | TRBV4-2 | NA | CASSQSTGTHYEQYF | TGTGCCAGCAGCCAATCGACAGGGACTCACTACGAGCAGTACTTC
TRBJ2-1 | TRBD2 | TRBV9 | NA | CASSVAGGPENEQFF | TGTGCCAGCAGCGTAGCGGGGGGGCCTGAAAATGAGCAGTTCTTC
TRBJ2-7 | TRBD1 | TRBV29-1 | NA | CSVGTGRHEQYF | TGCAGCGTTGGGACAGGGCGCCACGAGCAGTACTTC
TRBJ2-1 | NA | TRBV4-1 | NA | CASSLLEPPVGPYNEQFF | TGCGCCAGCAGCCTTCTGGAACCACCGGTAGGCCCCTACAATGAGCAGTTCTTC
TRBJ1-1 | NA | TRBV7-9 | NA | CASSLEARISQAFF | TGTGCCAGCAGCTTAGAAGCTCGGATCAGCCAGGCTTTCTTT